The 14 T cell receptor beta chains given below trace back to one sample, sequenced in a study of molecular identifiers for immune sequencing clone quantification. TCRdb reanalysed the PCR reads using MiXCR and keeps one entry per CDR3 protein. Among over 100,000 distinct CDR3 sequences, about 35% were seen once, and the ten largest hold less than 10%. Specimen: naive CD8+ T cells from blood, with Jurkat cell RNA spiked in. The subset is: FACS-sorted CD8+CD4-CCR7+CD45RA+ naive T cells. These receptors originate from a human donor in good health. Some libraries in this study had Jurkat cell RNA spiked in.

This clonotype occurred once. This sequence joins TRBV4-3 and TRBJ2-2; 14 bases line up with TRBD2. The CDR3 spans 21 residues. Germline V gene data show CDR1 as LGHNA and CDR2 as YSLEER. The V segment lost 1 base and the J segment 7 bases; nucleotides outside the gene matches: 17. The CDR3 here is CASSQANLKPGLAGAVGELFF. CDR3 DNA sequence: TGCGCCAGCAGCCAAGCCAATCTTAAACCGGGACTAGCGGGAGCGGTCGGGGAGCTGTTTTTT.

At least ten counts were recorded for this clonotype. The chain joins TRBV19 to TRBJ1-1, with a tentative D call TRBD1 (5 bases). Germline loops: CDR1 LNHDA, CDR2 SQIVND (reference sequence). The ends were cut back, 6 bases at V and 4 bases at J, with 15 bases in the middle. The CDR3 is 14 amino acids. The CDR3, as DNA: TGTGCCAGTAGCGAACCTACAGGTAGCACTGAAGCTTTCTTT. Protein: CASSEPTGSTEAFF. Variable domain in full (rest from reference TRBV19 and TRBJ1-1): DGGITQSPKYLFRKEGQNVTLSCEQNLNHDAMYWYRQDPGQGLRLIYYSQIVNDFQKGDIAEGYSVSREKKESFPLTVTSAQKNPTAFYLCASSEPTGSTEAFFGQGTRLTVV.

This clonotype was detected ten times or more. The rearrangement joins TRBV28 to TRBJ2-7, with D tentatively TRBD1 (6 bases). This CDR3 spans 13 amino acids. V lost 5 bases to trimming and J lost 0 bases, with 8 bases between them. Per the germline V gene, CDR1 is MDHEN and CDR2 is SYDVKM. The DNA for the CDR3 is TGTGCCAGCAGTCCCAGGGGCTCCTACGAGCAGTACTTC. As protein: CASSPRGSYEQYF.

This clonotype was picked up a small number of times. V is TRBV13 and J is TRBJ2-7; weak D call: TRBD2 (5 bases). The CDR3 is made up of 13 amino acids. Germline CDR1 reads PRHDT; CDR2 reads FYEKMQ (reference sequence). Trimming took off 7 bases at V and 4 bases at J, with 14 bases between the two ends. The CDR3 loop reads CASTAGQEYEQYF. CDR3 in DNA: TGTGCCAGCACCGCGGGCCAGGAGTACGAGCAGTACTTC.

The V gene is TRBV27, the J gene TRBJ1-5; 7 bases align to TRBD1. J was trimmed by 5 bases and V by 5 bases; bases with no gene match: 3. The germline V gene has CDR1 MNHEY and CDR2 SMNVEV (reference sequence). This CDR3 comprises 13 residues. CDR3 coding DNA: TGTGCCAGCAGTCCCACAGGGGATCAGCCCCAGCATTTT. This codes for CASSPTGDQPQHF.

This clonotype was detected many times. CDR3 amino acids: CASSVGWGAYNEQFF. For the CDR3, the DNA is TGTGCCAGCAGCGTAGGTTGGGGAGCCTACAATGAGCAGTTCTTC. V and J are TRBV9 and TRBJ2-1; D might be TRBD2 (5 bases). V was shortened by 0 bases and J by 2 bases, with 9 bases between the two germline ends. The CDR3 has 15 amino acids. Looked up from germline, CDR1 is SGDLS and CDR2 is YYNGEE.

As to this clonotype: The junction shows a germline mismatch at one end, possibly a read error. The chain employs TRBV29-1 and TRBJ2-7; 7 bases line up with TRBD2. This CDR3 is built from 12 residues. The V gene's germline CDR1 is SQVTM and CDR2 ANQGSEA. In nucleotides, the CDR3 is TGCTGCGTTTCCGGGAGGACCTACGAGCAGTACTTC. Translation: CCVSGRTYEQYF.

This clonotype is a singleton in its sample. This chain links TRBV5-4 with TRBJ2-1; TRBD1 agrees at 7 bases. CDR1 is SGHNT, CDR2 YYREEE, per germline (reference sequence). The CDR3 runs to 16 residues. The J segment lost 6 bases and the V segment lost 0 bases, leaving 9 bases of the junction unmatched. In DNA, the CDR3 is TGTGCCAGCAGCTTGGCCCCGGGACAGCCCAGCAATGAGCAGTTCTTC. Its protein is CASSLAPGQPSNEQFF.

This clonotype has ten or more counts. The V gene is TRBV13, the J gene TRBJ2-7; 8 nucleotides agree with TRBD1. Germline-derived CDR1 and CDR2 are PRHDT and FYEKMQ (reference sequence). The CDR3 runs to 15 residues. V dropped 0 bases and J dropped 2; count of bases not matched to a gene: 3. CDR3 sequence (DNA): TGTGCCAGCAGCTTAGGCCCAGGGGGCACCTACGAGCAGTACTTC. Translated: CASSLGPGGTYEQYF.

The chain recombines TRBV6-5 with TRBJ2-7; 7 nucleotides align to TRBD2. CDR1 is MNHEY and CDR2 is SVGAGI in the germline V gene. Germline trimming cut 5 bases from V and 2 bases from J; bases unmatched to any gene: 9. The CDR3 extends over 15 amino acids. The CDR3 DNA is TGTGCCAGCAGTCCACTAGCGTCCCCCGCCTACGAGCAGTACTTC. Amino acids: CASSPLASPAYEQYF.

This clonotype was picked up one time. An end of the junction differs from the germline gene, which may be a read error. The gene calls are TRBV7-8 and TRBJ2-5; D is unresolved. Germline V gene sequence: CDR1 SGHVS, CDR2 FQNEAQ. This CDR3 has 14 amino acids. The CDR3 here is CASSLDDWQDTQYF. The DNA for the CDR3 is TGTGCAAGCAGCTTAGACGACTGGCAAGACACCCAGTACTTT.

The chain has TRBV12-3 or TRBV12-4 and TRBJ2-5; D is perhaps TRBD2 (5 bases). The V gene lost 6 bases and the J gene lost 5 bases, with 7 bases spanning the gap. This CDR3 contains 11 residues. As DNA, the CDR3 is TGTGCCAGCAGCTCGGGGGAGACCCAGTACTTC. Translation gives CASSSGETQYF.

CDR3 protein: CASSPPGQGGYGYTF. DNA of the CDR3: TGTGCCAGCTCACCACCGGGACAGGGTGGCTATGGCTACACCTTC. The genes are TRBV18 and TRBJ1-2; 9 bases map to TRBD1. J gave up 4 bases and V 0 bases, and 3 bases lay outside the gene matches. Germline V CDR1 and CDR2: KGHSH, LQKENI. CDR3 length: 15 residues.

For this clonotype: At one of its ends the junction is not consistent with the germline gene, which may arise from a read error. The chain carries TRBV14 and TRBJ2-7, with D unclear. Germline CDR1 is SGHDN and CDR2 is FVKESK. The length of the CDR3 is 15 residues. The CDR3 nucleotides read TGTACCAGCAGCCTAGATCTAGGAAGGTCCCACGAGCAGTACTTC. Its protein is CTSSLDLGRSHEQYF.